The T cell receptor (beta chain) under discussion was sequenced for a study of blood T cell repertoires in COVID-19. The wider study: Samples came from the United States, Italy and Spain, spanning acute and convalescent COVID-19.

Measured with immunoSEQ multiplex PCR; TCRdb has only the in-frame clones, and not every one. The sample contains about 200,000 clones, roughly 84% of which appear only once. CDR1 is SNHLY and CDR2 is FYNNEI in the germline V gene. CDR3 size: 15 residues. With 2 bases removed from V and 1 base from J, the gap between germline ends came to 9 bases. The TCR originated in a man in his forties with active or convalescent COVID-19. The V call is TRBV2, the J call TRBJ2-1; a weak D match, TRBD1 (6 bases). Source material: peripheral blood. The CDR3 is CASSEQGRSYNEQFF. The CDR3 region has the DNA TGTGCCAGCAGTGAACAGGGGCGATCCTACAATGAGCAGTTCTTC.